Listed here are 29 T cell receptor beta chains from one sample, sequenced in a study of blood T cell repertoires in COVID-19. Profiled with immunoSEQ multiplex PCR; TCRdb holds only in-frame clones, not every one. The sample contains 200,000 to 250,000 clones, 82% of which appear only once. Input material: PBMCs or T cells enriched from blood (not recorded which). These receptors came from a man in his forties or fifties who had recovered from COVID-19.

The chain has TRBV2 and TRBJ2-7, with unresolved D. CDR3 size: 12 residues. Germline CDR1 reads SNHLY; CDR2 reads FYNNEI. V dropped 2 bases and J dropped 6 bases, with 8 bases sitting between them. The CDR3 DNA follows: TGTGCCAGCAGTGAACGAGGAGTCGAGCAGTACTTC. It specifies CASSERGVEQYF.

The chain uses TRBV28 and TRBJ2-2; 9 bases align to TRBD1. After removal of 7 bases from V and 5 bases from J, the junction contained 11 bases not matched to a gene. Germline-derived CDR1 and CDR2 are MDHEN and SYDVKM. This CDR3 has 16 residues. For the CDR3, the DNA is TGTGCCAGCACGAAGACCGGGACAGGGTTGACCGGGGAGCTGTTTTTT. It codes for CASTKTGTGLTGELFF.

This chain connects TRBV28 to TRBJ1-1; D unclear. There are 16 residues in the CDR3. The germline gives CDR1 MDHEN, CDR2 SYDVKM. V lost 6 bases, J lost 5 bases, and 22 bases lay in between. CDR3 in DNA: TGTGCCAGCAGCTATGGAGAAGCGGTAGGAGAGACTGAAGCTTTCTTT. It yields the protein CASSYGEAVGETEAFF.

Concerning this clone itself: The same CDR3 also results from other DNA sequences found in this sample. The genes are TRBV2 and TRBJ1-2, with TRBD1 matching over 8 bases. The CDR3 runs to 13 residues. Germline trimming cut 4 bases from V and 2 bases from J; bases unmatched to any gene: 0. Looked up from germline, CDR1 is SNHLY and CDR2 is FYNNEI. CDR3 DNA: TGTGCCAGCAGTGGGACAGGGAACTATGGCTACACCTTC. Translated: CASSGTGNYGYTF.

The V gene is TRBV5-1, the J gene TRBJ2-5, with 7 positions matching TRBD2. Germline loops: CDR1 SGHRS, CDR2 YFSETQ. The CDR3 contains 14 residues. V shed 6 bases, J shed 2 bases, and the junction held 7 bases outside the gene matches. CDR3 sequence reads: CASTRGEIQETQYF. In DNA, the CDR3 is TGCGCCAGCACCCGGGGGGAGATACAAGAGACCCAGTACTTC. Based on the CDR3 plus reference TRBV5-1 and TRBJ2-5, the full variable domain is KAGVTQTPRYLIKTRGQQVTLSCSPISGHRSVSWYQQTPGQGLQFLFEYFSETQRNKGNFPGRFSGRQFSNSRSEMNVSTLELGDSALYLCASTRGEIQETQYFGPGTRLLVL.

The CDR3 protein is CAAAPGGDSKQYF. The DNA of the CDR3 is TGTGCCGCCGCTCCGGGGGGGGACAGTAAGCAGTACTTC. This chain links TRBV28 with TRBJ2-7, with D possibly TRBD2 on 8 matching bases. Looked up from germline, CDR1 is MDHEN and CDR2 is SYDVKM. V was cut by 11 bases and J by 8 bases, with 22 bases left in between. The CDR3 covers 13 residues.

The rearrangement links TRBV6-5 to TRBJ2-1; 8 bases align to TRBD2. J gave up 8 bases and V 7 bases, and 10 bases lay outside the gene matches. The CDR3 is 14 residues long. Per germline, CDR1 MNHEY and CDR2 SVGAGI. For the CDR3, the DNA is TGTGCCAGCATAAGGAGCGGGAGTATCCATGAGCAGTTCTTC. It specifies CASIRSGSIHEQFF.

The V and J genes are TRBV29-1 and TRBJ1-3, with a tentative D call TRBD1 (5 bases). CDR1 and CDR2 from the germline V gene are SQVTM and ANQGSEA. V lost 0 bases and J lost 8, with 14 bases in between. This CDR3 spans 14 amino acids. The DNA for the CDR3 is TGCAGCGTTGAAGAAAACTACAGGCCCGACACCATATATTTT. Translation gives CSVEENYRPDTIYF.

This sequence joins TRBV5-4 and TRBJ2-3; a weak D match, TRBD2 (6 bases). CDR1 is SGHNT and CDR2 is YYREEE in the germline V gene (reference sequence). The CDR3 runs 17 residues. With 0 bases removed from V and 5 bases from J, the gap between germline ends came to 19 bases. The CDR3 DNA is TGTGCCAGCAGCTTGGCGGCTAGTCGGGGGTCAGGAGATACGCAGTATTTT. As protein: CASSLAASRGSGDTQYF.

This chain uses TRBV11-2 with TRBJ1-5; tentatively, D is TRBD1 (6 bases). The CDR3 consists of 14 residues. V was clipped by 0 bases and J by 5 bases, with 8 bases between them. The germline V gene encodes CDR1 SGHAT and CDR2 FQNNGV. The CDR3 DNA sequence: TGTGCCAGCAGCTTAGACAGGGGCCATCAGCCCCAGCATTTT. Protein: CASSLDRGHQPQHF.

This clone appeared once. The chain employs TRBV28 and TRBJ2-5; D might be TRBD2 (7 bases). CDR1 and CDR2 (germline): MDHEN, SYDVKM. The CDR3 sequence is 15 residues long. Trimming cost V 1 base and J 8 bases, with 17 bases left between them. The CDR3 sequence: CASSLSGEGGFTQYF. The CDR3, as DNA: TGTGCCAGCAGTTTATCCGGGGAGGGGGGGTTTACCCAGTACTTC.

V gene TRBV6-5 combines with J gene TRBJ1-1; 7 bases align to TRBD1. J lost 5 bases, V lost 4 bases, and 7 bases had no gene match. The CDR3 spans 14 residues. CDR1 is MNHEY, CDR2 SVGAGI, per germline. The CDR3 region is CASSSPTGRTEAFF. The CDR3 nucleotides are TGTGCCAGCAGTTCTCCGACAGGGCGGACTGAAGCTTTCTTT.

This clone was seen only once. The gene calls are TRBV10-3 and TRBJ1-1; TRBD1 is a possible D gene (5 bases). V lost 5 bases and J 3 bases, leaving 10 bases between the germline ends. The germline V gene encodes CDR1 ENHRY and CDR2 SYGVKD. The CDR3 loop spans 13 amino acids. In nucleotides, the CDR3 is TGTGCCATCAGTAAAGGGGCTGACACTGAAGCTTTCTTT. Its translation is CAISKGADTEAFF.

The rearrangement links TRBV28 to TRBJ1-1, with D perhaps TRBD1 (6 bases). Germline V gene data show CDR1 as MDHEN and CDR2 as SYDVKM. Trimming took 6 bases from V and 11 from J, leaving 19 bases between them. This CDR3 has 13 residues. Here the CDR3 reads CASSSHPRGEAFF. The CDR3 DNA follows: TGTGCCAGCAGCTCACACCCCAGGGGTGAGGCTTTCTTT.

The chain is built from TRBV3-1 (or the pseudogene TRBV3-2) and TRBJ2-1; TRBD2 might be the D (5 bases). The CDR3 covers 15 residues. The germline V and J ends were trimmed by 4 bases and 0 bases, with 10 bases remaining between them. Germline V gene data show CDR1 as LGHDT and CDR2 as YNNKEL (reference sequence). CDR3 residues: CASSPTLASYNEQFF. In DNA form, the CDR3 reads TGTGCCAGCAGCCCCACCCTAGCCTCCTACAATGAGCAGTTCTTC.

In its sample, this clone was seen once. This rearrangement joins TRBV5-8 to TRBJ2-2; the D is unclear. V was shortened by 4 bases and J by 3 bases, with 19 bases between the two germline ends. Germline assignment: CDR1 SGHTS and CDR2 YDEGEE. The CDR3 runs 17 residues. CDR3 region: CASSRKRFTDDTGELFF. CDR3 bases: TGTGCCAGCAGCCGGAAGAGGTTTACCGATGACACCGGGGAGCTGTTTTTT.

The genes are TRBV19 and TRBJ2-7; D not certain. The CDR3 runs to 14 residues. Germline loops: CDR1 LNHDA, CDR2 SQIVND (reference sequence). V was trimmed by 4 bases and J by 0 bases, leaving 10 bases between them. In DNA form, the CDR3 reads TGTGCCAGTAGTAGAGCCTATAGCTCCTACGAGCAGTACTTC. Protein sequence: CASSRAYSSYEQYF.

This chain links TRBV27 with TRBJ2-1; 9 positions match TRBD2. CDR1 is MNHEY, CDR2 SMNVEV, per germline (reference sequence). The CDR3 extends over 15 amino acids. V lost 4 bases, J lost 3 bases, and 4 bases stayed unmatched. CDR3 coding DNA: TGTGCCAGCAGTTCTGGGACTAGCAACTACAATGAGCAGTTCTTC. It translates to CASSSGTSNYNEQFF.

The CDR3 is CASSVAATGEKLFF. The CDR3 nucleotides are TGTGCCAGCAGCGTGGCCGCGACGGGGGAAAAACTGTTTTTT. The J gene is TRBJ1-4, the V gene TRBV9; D is unresolved. CDR1 is SGDLS and CDR2 is YYNGEE in the germline V gene. V lost 2 bases and J lost 8, with 13 bases in between. The CDR3 spans 14 residues. The full variable domain, in which reference TRBV9 and TRBJ1-4 provide the parts outside the CDR3, is DSGVTQTPKHLITATGQRVTLRCSPRSGDLSVYWYQQSLDQGLQFLIQYYNGEERAKGNILERFSAQQFPDLHSELNLSSLELGDSALYFCASSVAATGEKLFFGSGTQLSVL.

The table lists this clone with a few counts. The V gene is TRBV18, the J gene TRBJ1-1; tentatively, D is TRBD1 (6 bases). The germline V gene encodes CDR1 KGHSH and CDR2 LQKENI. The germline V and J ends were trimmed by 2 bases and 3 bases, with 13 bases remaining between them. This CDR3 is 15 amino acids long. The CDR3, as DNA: TGTGCCAGCTCACCAAACCAGGGGATGGACACTGAAGCTTTCTTT. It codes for CASSPNQGMDTEAFF. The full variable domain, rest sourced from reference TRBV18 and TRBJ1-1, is NAGVMQNPRHLVRRRGQEARLRCSPMKGHSHVYWYRQLPEEGLKFMVYLQKENIIDESGMPKERFSAEFPKEGPSILRIQQVVRGDSAAYFCASSPNQGMDTEAFFGQGTRLTVV.

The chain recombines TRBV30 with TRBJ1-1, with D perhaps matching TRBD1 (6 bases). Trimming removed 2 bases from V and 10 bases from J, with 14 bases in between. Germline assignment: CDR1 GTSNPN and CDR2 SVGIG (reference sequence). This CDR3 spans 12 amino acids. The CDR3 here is CAWSPQGNGAFF. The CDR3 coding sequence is TGTGCCTGGAGTCCTCAGGGGAATGGAGCTTTCTTT.

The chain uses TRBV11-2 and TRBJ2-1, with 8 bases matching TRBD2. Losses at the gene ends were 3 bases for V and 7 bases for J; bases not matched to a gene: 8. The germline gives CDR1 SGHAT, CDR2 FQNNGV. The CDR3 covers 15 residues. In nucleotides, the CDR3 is TGTGCCAGCAGCTTTACTAGCGCGGGAGGAAATGAGCAGTTCTTC. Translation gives CASSFTSAGGNEQFF.

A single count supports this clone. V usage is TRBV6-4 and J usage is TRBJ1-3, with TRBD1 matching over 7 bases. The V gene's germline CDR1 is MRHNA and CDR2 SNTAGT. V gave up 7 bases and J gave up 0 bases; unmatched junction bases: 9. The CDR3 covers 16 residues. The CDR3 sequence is CASNRHRGLSGNTIYF. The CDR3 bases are TGTGCCAGCAACCGACACAGGGGACTCTCTGGAAACACCATATATTTT.

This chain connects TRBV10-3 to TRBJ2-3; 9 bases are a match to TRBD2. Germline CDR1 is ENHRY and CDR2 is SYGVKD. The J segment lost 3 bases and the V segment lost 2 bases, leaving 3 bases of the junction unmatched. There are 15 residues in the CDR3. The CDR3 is CAISEKSGGTDTQYF. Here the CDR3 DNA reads TGTGCCATCAGTGAGAAGAGCGGGGGGACAGATACGCAGTATTTT.

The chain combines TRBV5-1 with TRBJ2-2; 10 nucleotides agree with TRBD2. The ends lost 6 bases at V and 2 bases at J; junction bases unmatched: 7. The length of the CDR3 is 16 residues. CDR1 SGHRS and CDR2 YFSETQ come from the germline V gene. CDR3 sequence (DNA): TGCGCCAGCATGGAGCGGGGGGGCGGAAACACCGGGGAGCTGTTTTTT. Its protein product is CASMERGGGNTGELFF.

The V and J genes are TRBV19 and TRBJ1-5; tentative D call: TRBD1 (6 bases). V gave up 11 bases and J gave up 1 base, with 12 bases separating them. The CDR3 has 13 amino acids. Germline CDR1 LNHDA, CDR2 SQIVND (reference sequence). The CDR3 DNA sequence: TGTGCCGTGGGGGGGCAAAGCAATCAGCCCCAGCATTTT. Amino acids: CAVGGQSNQPQHF.

The CDR3 protein is CASMAENIQYF. As DNA, the CDR3 is TGTGCCAGTATGGCAGAAAACATTCAGTACTTC. The chain couples TRBV19 to TRBJ2-4; D is unclear. V gave up 7 bases and J gave up 5 bases, with 6 bases separating them. The CDR3 totals 11 residues. Germline V lookup: CDR1 LNHDA, CDR2 SQIVND (reference sequence).

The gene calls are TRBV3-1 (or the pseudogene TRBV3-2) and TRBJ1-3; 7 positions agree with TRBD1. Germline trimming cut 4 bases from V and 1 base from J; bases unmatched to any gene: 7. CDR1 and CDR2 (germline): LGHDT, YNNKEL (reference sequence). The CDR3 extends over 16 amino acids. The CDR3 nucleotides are TGTGCCAGCAGCCCGACAGGGTTAGTATCTGGAAACACCATATATTTT. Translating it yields CASSPTGLVSGNTIYF.

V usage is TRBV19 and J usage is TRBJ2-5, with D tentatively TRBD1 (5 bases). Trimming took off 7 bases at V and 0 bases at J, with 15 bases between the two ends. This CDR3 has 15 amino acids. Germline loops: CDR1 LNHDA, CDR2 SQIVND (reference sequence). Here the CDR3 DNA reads TGTGCCAGTATGCGGCAGGGTGAGGACCAAGAGACCCAGTACTTC. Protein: CASMRQGEDQETQYF.